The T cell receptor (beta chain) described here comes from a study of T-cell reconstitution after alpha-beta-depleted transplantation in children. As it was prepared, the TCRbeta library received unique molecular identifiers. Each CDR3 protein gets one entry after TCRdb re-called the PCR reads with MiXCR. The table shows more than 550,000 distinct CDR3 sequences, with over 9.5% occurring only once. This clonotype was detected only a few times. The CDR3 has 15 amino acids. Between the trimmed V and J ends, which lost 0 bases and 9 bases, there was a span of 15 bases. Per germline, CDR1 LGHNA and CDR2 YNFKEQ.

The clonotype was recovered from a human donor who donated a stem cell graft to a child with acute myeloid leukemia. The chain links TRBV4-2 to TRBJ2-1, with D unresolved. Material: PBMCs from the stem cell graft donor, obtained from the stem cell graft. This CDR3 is CASSQDLQRPGEQFF. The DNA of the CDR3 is TGTGCCAGCAGCCAAGATCTTCAAAGGCCGGGTGAGCAGTTCTTC.